Given below is one T cell receptor beta chain in context. Its antigen specificity is not known. No much larger clone is present one base from it, and per-base qualities are unavailable. Counted from cysteine to phenylalanine, this CDR3 has 13 amino acids. The read is trimmed to its CDR3 DNA, 39 bases read in frame from base 1. V drops 6 bases and J drops 1 base, leaving 9 bases in between. This specimen belongs to a study of blood T cell repertoires in COVID-19 (dated by TCRdb to 2020 to 2022). Regarding the complete study: Collaborator samples came from the United States, Italy and Spain and covered acute and convalescent phases of COVID-19. The material from the prospective study consisted of cDNA or gDNA derived from T cells, B-cell-depleted T cells, or PBMCs. Deeply sampled blood TCRbeta repertoires from subjects exposed to, actively infected with, or recovered from COVID-19 were included in the dataset. The repertoires were made available in a free public database intended to serve as a resource for research on the immune response to SARS-CoV-2. The samples were drawn from two sources: the first 160 participants of the ongoing ImmuneRACE study, and 1,000 to 1,500 subjects contributed by 6 global collaborators. Sample metadata almost always included a de-identified subject ID, COVID-19 status, age in years and sex. HLA class I and class II types, where available, came from metadata supplied by the sample provider rather than from assay-based typing.

The immunoSEQ Assay, a bias-controlled multiplex PCR, was used to amplify TCRbeta CDR3 regions from genomic DNA. In the original analysis: Within the assay, amplification of reference gene primers was used to estimate how many nucleated cells each sample contained. Sequence reads were collapsed and filtered to measure the absolute abundance of every unique TCRbeta CDR3 rearrangement. For each sample, productive Simpson clonality was calculated as the square root of Simpson's diversity index over productive rearrangements. TCRdb mirrors the immuneACCESS table, restricted to in-frame sequences. Some clones are absent from its copies; in checked studies, under half trace to an unresolved V gene, and the reason for the others is unknown. The DNA was the basis for D and trimming; V, J and clone size are from that table. A total of some 150,000 clones appear in this sample, around 86% of them only once. Together, the top ten hold around 2.3% of the sample.

Whole blood was collected in K2EDTA tubes by collaborating institutions according to the institutions' own protocols. For TCRbeta analysis, collaborators shipped samples in one of three forms: frozen whole blood, isolated PBMCs, or DNA extracted from either of those sample types. Points the paper makes about the study in general: How much clinical and demographic metadata was included differed by source and by participant, and the metadata was provided uncurated.

The receptor was derived from a man in his forties or fifties with active COVID-19. Recombination joined TRBV12-3 or TRBV12-4 with TRBJ1-1; D gene: possibly TRBD1, on 5 matching bases. Material for sequencing was peripheral blood. The nucleotide sequence is TGTGCCAGCAGGGACGGGGGGAACACTGAAGCTTTCTTT. Its protein reads: CASRDGGNTEAFF.